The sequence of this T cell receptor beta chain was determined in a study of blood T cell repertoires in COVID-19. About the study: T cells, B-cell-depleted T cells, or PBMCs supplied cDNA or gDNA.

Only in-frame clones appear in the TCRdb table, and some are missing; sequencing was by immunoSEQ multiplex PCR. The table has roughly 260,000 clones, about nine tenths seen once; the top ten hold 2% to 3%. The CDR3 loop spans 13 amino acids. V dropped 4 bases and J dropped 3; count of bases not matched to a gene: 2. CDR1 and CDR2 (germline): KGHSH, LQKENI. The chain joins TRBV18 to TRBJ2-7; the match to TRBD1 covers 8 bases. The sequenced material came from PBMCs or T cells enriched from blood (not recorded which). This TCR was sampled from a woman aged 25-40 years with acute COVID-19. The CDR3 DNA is TGTGCCAGCTCACGGGACAGGATCTACGAGCAGTACTTC. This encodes CASSRDRIYEQYF.